The 20 T cell receptor beta chains in this list originate from one sample, sequenced in a study of blood T cell repertoires in COVID-19. This table comes from immunoSEQ multiplex PCR, and its TCRdb copy is limited to in-frame clones, with some not included. The repertoire consists of around 120,000 clones, with around nine tenths occurring once and the leading ten covering approximately 8%. The sequenced sample was peripheral blood. Every receptor here comes from a man aged 50 to 59 with acute or convalescent COVID-19.

The chain employs TRBV6-5 and TRBJ2-7, with TRBD2 matching over 11 bases. Germline values: CDR1 MNHEY, CDR2 SVGAGI. J gave up 1 base and V 2 bases, and 4 bases lay outside the gene matches. The CDR3 is 16 amino acids. CDR3 loop: CASSYKLAGASYEQYF. CDR3 in DNA: TGTGCCAGCAGTTACAAACTAGCGGGAGCGTCCTACGAGCAGTACTTC.

The rearrangement links TRBV30 to TRBJ1-1; TRBD1 might be the D (6 bases). This CDR3 comprises 15 residues. The germline V gene encodes CDR1 GTSNPN and CDR2 SVGIG (reference sequence). The ends were cut back, 2 bases at V and 2 bases at J, with 15 bases in the middle. This CDR3 reads CAWSPQGGGNTEAFF. Here the CDR3 DNA reads TGTGCCTGGAGTCCCCAAGGGGGTGGAAACACTGAAGCTTTCTTT.

The chain couples TRBV11-3 to TRBJ2-7, with D uncertain. V gave up 5 bases and J gave up 7 bases, with 21 bases separating them. The germline V gene encodes CDR1 SGHNT and CDR2 YENEEA. This CDR3 contains 15 residues. DNA of the CDR3: TGTGCCAGCAGCCAGAACATGGAGATGGCTGGGGAGCAGTACTTC. This encodes CASSQNMEMAGEQYF.

To note about this clone: Other nucleotide sequences from this sample produce the same CDR3. The gene calls are TRBV18 and TRBJ2-7; no clear D. The germline CDR1 and CDR2 sequences are KGHSH and LQKENI. The CDR3 totals 12 residues. V lost 2 bases to trimming and J lost 2 bases, with 4 bases between them. In DNA form, the CDR3 reads TGTGCCAGCTCACCAAATACCTACGAGCAGTACTTC. Translated: CASSPNTYEQYF.

J is TRBJ2-5 and V is TRBV10-2; tentative D call: TRBD2 (6 bases). CDR1 and CDR2 from the germline V gene are WSHSY and SAAADI. V was shortened by 7 bases and J by 3 bases, with 18 bases between the two germline ends. This CDR3 comprises 15 residues. DNA of the CDR3: TGCGCCAGCAATAAAGCGGGCCGAGGGGAAGAGACCCAGTACTTC. As protein: CASNKAGRGEETQYF.

The gene calls are TRBV24-1 and TRBJ2-2; D is ambiguous. Deletions cut 0 bases from V and 7 bases from J, with 11 bases between. The CDR3 loop spans 15 amino acids. From germline, CDR1 is KGHDR and CDR2 SFDVKD. The CDR3 here is CATSDLALGHGELFF. Here the CDR3 DNA reads TGTGCCACCAGTGATTTGGCTCTAGGTCACGGGGAGCTGTTTTTT.

The CDR3 DNA follows: TGTGCCAGCAGCTCCCTGCCAGTCCTAGCGGGAGGGCAGAAAGAGACCCAGTACTTC. As protein: CASSSLPVLAGGQKETQYF. The chain couples TRBV7-2 to TRBJ2-5; 12 positions match TRBD2. Germline V gives CDR1 SGHTA, CDR2 FQGNSA. The V gene end was trimmed by 4 bases and the J gene end by 3 bases; junction bases not matched to a gene: 15. The CDR3 spans 19 residues.

The sample holds a few counts of this clone. V and J are TRBV18 and TRBJ1-5, with a tentative D call TRBD1 (6 bases). Trimming removed 4 bases from V and 1 base from J, with 11 bases in between. Germline loops: CDR1 KGHSH, CDR2 LQKENI. CDR3 length: 15 residues. CDR3 bases: TGTGCCAGCTCACTTCAGGGGTGGAGCAATCAGCCCCAGCATTTT. Translated, it gives CASSLQGWSNQPQHF.

The chain couples TRBV9 to TRBJ1-3; 9 positions agree with TRBD1. V trimming: 4 bases; J trimming: 7 bases; junction bases outside the gene matches: 9. Germline V gene data show CDR1 as SGDLS and CDR2 as YYNGEE. The CDR3 loop spans 15 amino acids. The CDR3 nucleotides read TGTGCCAGCAGCTTCCGGGACAGGGAACGTAACACCATATATTTT. Translation: CASSFRDRERNTIYF. Full variable domain (missing parts from reference TRBV9 and TRBJ1-3): DSGVTQTPKHLITATGQRVTLRCSPRSGDLSVYWYQQSLDQGLQFLIQYYNGEERAKGNILERFSAQQFPDLHSELNLSSLELGDSALYFCASSFRDRERNTIYFGEGSWLTVV.

This chain connects TRBV5-4 to TRBJ1-1; 9 bases align to TRBD1. CDR1 is SGHNT, CDR2 YYREEE, per germline (reference sequence). This CDR3 region has 15 residues. Unmatched junction bases numbered 5, after V lost 4 bases and J lost 1 base. The CDR3: CASSLPGQGNTEAFF. The CDR3 bases are TGTGCCAGCAGCCTACCGGGACAGGGGAACACTGAAGCTTTCTTT.

This rearrangement joins TRBV27 to TRBJ1-2; D gene ambiguous. V was shortened by 3 bases and J by 8 bases, with 13 bases between the two germline ends. Germline CDR1 MNHEY, CDR2 SMNVEV (reference sequence). This CDR3 comprises 13 residues. DNA for the CDR3: TGTGCCAGCAGTTTGATGGGAGGGCAGGGCTACACCTTC. This sequence encodes CASSLMGGQGYTF.

This chain connects TRBV1 to TRBJ2-3; the DNA was not used to check the table's D call, TRBD2. TRBV1 is noted as a pseudogene. There are 14 residues in the CDR3. CDR3 sequence: CTSSQDSFLDTQYF. The CDR3 nucleotides are TGCACCAGCAGCCAAGATTCCTTCCTTGATACGCAGTATTTT.

CDR3 sequence (DNA): TGTGCCAGCAGTTTACTAACGGCGGGGGCCGAGACCCAGTACTTC. Its translation is CASSLLTAGAETQYF. The J gene is TRBJ2-5, the V gene TRBV28; a weak D match, TRBD2 (7 bases). The germline V gene has CDR1 MDHEN and CDR2 SYDVKM. Trimming removed 2 bases at V and 5 bases at J, with 15 bases between. This CDR3 comprises 15 residues.

The chain uses TRBV4-2 and TRBJ2-3; the match to TRBD2 covers 8 bases. The CDR3 has 16 residues. Germline V gene sequence: CDR1 LGHNA, CDR2 YNFKEQ. V gave up 1 base and J gave up 1 base; unmatched junction bases: 4. CDR3 sequence: CASSQVSGSGTDTQYF. CDR3 DNA: TGTGCCAGCAGCCAAGTGAGCGGGAGTGGCACAGATACGCAGTATTTT.

The chain employs TRBV5-8 and TRBJ2-5; no firm D call. This CDR3 is 13 amino acids long. Germline V CDR1 and CDR2: SGHTS, YDEGEE. V was trimmed by 1 base and J by 0 bases, leaving 4 bases between them. DNA of the CDR3: TGTGCCAGCAGCTTGCGGTACCAAGAGACCCAGTACTTC. It codes for CASSLRYQETQYF.

The rearrangement uses TRBV6-5 and TRBJ2-3, with 14 bases identical to TRBD2. The CDR3 consists of 15 residues. Germline lookup yields CDR1 MNHEY and CDR2 SVGAGI. V gave up 7 bases and J gave up 6 bases; unmatched junction bases: 6. CDR3 sequence reads: CASNGLAGGTDTQYF. DNA of the CDR3: TGTGCCAGCAACGGACTAGCGGGAGGTACTGATACGCAGTATTTT.

The rearrangement joins TRBV30 to TRBJ1-6; tentative D call: TRBD1 (5 bases). From germline, CDR1 is GTSNPN and CDR2 SVGIG (reference sequence). The CDR3 length is 15 residues. V dropped 0 bases and J dropped 3 bases, with 9 bases sitting between them. The DNA of the CDR3 is TGTGCCTGGAGTGTAGCTCAGGGCTATAATTCACCCCTCCACTTT. Amino acids: CAWSVAQGYNSPLHF.

The chain joins TRBV7-8 to TRBJ2-7; no clear D. V was shortened by 3 bases and J by 4 bases, with 7 bases between the two germline ends. In germline, CDR1 is SGHVS, CDR2 FQNEAQ. This CDR3 spans 12 amino acids. CDR3 sequence (DNA): TGTGCCAGCAGCTTGGCCATATACGAGCAGTACTTC. Amino acids: CASSLAIYEQYF.

This clone was seen more than once but under ten times. The chain couples TRBV5-1 to TRBJ1-3; D may be TRBD1 (5 bases). This CDR3 is built from 15 residues. Trimming removed 3 bases at V and 0 bases at J, with 10 bases between. The V gene's germline CDR1 is SGHRS and CDR2 YFSETQ. The CDR3 sequence: CASSYTGSSGNTIYF. CDR3 bases: TGCGCCAGCAGCTATACAGGTAGCTCTGGAAACACCATATATTTT.

This sequence joins TRBV2 and TRBJ2-7; 11 nucleotides agree with TRBD2. Per the germline V gene, CDR1 is SNHLY and CDR2 is FYNNEI. The CDR3 covers 14 residues. The V and J ends lost 7 bases and 4 bases, in that order; junction bases with no gene match: 6. The CDR3 nucleotides are TGTGCCAGCACCTTAGCGGGAGGGCCTTACGAGCAGTACTTC. It encodes CASTLAGGPYEQYF.